The 21 T cell receptor beta chains listed next were all sequenced from one sample in a study of blood T cell repertoires in COVID-19. Using immunoSEQ multiplex PCR, the repertoire was profiled, and TCRdb retains in-frame clones only, with some absent. The table records about 200,000 clones, over 75% of them present only once. The sample comprised peripheral blood. Source of these receptors: a man aged 45 to 65 with COVID-19, enrolled during active disease.

The V gene is TRBV7-9, the J gene TRBJ2-1; TRBD2 aligns across 8 bases. The J segment lost 10 bases and the V segment lost 5 bases, leaving 19 bases of the junction unmatched. The CDR3 has 17 amino acids. Germline values: CDR1 SEHNR, CDR2 FQNEAQ (reference sequence). CDR3 residues: CASSTRIGRREDEEQFF. Here the CDR3 DNA reads TGTGCCAGCAGCACAAGGATCGGGCGGCGGGAGGATGAAGAGCAGTTCTTC.

Only a few counts were recorded for this clone. The J gene is TRBJ2-7, the V gene TRBV14, with D possibly matching TRBD1 (5 bases). The CDR3 is made up of 14 amino acids. The V end was cut by 2 bases, the J end by 2 bases, with 10 bases between. The germline V gene encodes CDR1 SGHDN and CDR2 FVKESK. The CDR3 loop is CASSQSARAYEQYF. The CDR3 DNA reads as TGTGCCAGCAGCCAATCCGCCAGGGCCTACGAGCAGTACTTC.

This chain connects TRBV7-9 to TRBJ2-2; D might be TRBD2 (6 bases). The CDR3 contains 14 residues. The V end was cut by 5 bases, the J end by 6 bases, with 13 bases between. CDR1 is SEHNR, CDR2 FQNEAQ, per germline (reference sequence). The CDR3 bases are TGTGCCAGCAGCCTAAAGACTAGACCCGGGGAGCTGTTTTTT. Its translation is CASSLKTRPGELFF.

The rearrangement links TRBV19 to TRBJ2-2; 8 bases fit TRBD1. This CDR3 contains 17 residues. J lost 5 bases, V lost 3 bases, and 11 bases had no gene match. Germline assignment: CDR1 LNHDA and CDR2 SQIVND (reference sequence). This CDR3 is CASSMYLRRQGTGELFF. The CDR3, as DNA: TGTGCCAGTAGTATGTATCTACGAAGACAGGGGACCGGGGAGCTGTTTTTT.

The chain combines TRBV9 with TRBJ2-1; 10 bases are a match to TRBD2. With 0 bases clipped from V and 9 bases from J, the junction kept 9 bases outside the gene matches. The germline CDR1 and CDR2 sequences are SGDLS and YYNGEE. CDR3 length equals 16 residues. CDR3 region: CASSVGALAGVAEQFF. As DNA, the CDR3 is TGTGCCAGCAGCGTAGGGGCCCTAGCGGGGGTGGCTGAGCAGTTCTTC.

This rearrangement joins TRBV6-1 to TRBJ1-2, with 7 nucleotides matching TRBD1. Germline V gene lookup returns CDR1 MNHNS and CDR2 SASEGT. V was pared by 1 base and J by 8 bases, with 10 bases of the junction left unmatched. This CDR3 is 15 amino acids long. DNA for the CDR3: TGTGCCAGCAGTGAAGTCGACAGACAGGGACGGGGCTACACCTTC. Protein: CASSEVDRQGRGYTF.

This clone was found once. V gene TRBV19 combines with J gene TRBJ1-1; D might be TRBD1 (5 bases). V was pared by 5 bases and J by 3 bases, with 10 bases between. This CDR3 is 13 amino acids long. Germline CDR1 and CDR2: LNHDA and SQIVND (reference sequence). CDR3 region: CASSLQTDTEAFF. The CDR3 DNA reads as TGTGCCAGTAGTCTCCAGACAGACACTGAAGCTTTCTTT.

The chain joins TRBV30 to TRBJ2-3; D perhaps matches TRBD2 (5 bases). The germline gives CDR1 GTSNPN, CDR2 SVGIG (reference sequence). The CDR3 runs to 13 residues. V was cut by 4 bases and J by 4 bases, with 12 bases left in between. CDR3 nucleotides: TGTGCCTGGACTGTGGGGAGCGCAGATACGCAGTATTTT. This gives the protein CAWTVGSADTQYF.

V is TRBV5-1 and J is TRBJ2-1; D might be TRBD2 (5 bases). The CDR3 consists of 12 residues. Germline CDR1 SGHRS, CDR2 YFSETQ. V was cut by 5 bases and J by 5 bases, with 8 bases left in between. The CDR3 DNA follows: TGCGCCAGCAGGACTAACGACAATGAGCAGTTCTTC. Protein sequence: CASRTNDNEQFF.

The chain recombines TRBV11-2 with TRBJ2-3, with 13 bases that match TRBD2. Germline loops: CDR1 SGHAT, CDR2 FQNNGV. V was pared by 4 bases and J by 3 bases, with 13 bases of the junction left unmatched. The CDR3 spans 19 residues. As DNA, the CDR3 is TGTGCCAGCAGCTACACTAGCGGGAGGGCTAGGGGGAAAACAGATACGCAGTATTTT. Amino acids: CASSYTSGRARGKTDTQYF.

The chain uses TRBV19 and TRBJ1-5; 7 bases map to TRBD1. CDR1 LNHDA and CDR2 SQIVND come from the germline V gene (reference sequence). Losses at the gene ends were 4 bases for V and 0 bases for J; bases not matched to a gene: 3. This CDR3 is built from 15 residues. The CDR3 coding sequence is TGTGCCAGTAGTACGGGACAGTTTAGCAATCAGCCCCAGCATTTT. It codes for CASSTGQFSNQPQHF.

The gene calls are TRBV5-4 and TRBJ2-3, with TRBD2 matching 7 bases. The CDR3 covers 16 residues. The V segment lost 4 bases and the J segment 3 bases; nucleotides outside the gene matches: 11. Germline CDR1 is SGHNT and CDR2 is YYREEE (reference sequence). The CDR3 loop is CASSPPRGGRTDTQYF. The CDR3 DNA is TGTGCCAGCAGCCCCCCGCGCGGGGGAAGGACAGATACGCAGTATTTT. The full variable domain, completed using reference TRBV5-4 and TRBJ2-3, is ETGVTQSPTHLIKTRGQQVTLRCSSQSGHNTVSWYQQALGQGPQFIFQYYREEENGRGNFPPRFSGLQFPNYSSELNVNALELDDSALYLCASSPPRGGRTDTQYFGPGTRLTVL.

V usage is TRBV6-2 or TRBV6-3 and J usage is TRBJ2-7; 7 positions agree with TRBD1. J was trimmed by 3 bases and V by 1 base; bases with no gene match: 9. CDR3 length: 16 amino acids. CDR1 is MNHEY, CDR2 SVGEGT, per germline. CDR3 in DNA: TGTGCCAGCAGTTACTTGATGACAGGGAGTTTCTACGAGCAGTACTTC. Translation gives CASSYLMTGSFYEQYF.

A single count supports this clone. V and J are TRBV19 and TRBJ1-4; the match to TRBD1 covers 9 bases. The germline CDR1 and CDR2 sequences are LNHDA and SQIVND (reference sequence). The CDR3 contains 13 residues. The ends lost 10 bases at V and 8 bases at J; junction bases unmatched: 8. CDR3 coding DNA: TGTGCCACTCAGGACAGGGGAGGCGAAAAACTGTTTTTT. It codes for CATQDRGGEKLFF. Using reference TRBV19 and TRBJ1-4 for the parts outside the CDR3, the full variable domain is DGGITQSPKYLFRKEGQNVTLSCEQNLNHDAMYWYRQDPGQGLRLIYYSQIVNDFQKGDIAEGYSVSREKKESFPLTVTSAQKNPTAFYLCATQDRGGEKLFFGSGTQLSVL.

The chain uses TRBV5-6 and TRBJ1-1; D gene ambiguous. Germline CDR1 and CDR2: SGHDT and YYEEEE. This CDR3 has 15 amino acids. Trimming took off 0 bases at V and 1 base at J, with 10 bases between the two ends. The CDR3 is CASSLDTRTNTEAFF. Here the CDR3 DNA reads TGTGCCAGCAGCTTGGATACTAGGACGAACACTGAAGCTTTCTTT.

The rearrangement uses TRBV5-5 and TRBJ1-6; D may be TRBD1 (5 bases). The CDR3 has 14 amino acids. Germline-derived CDR1 and CDR2 are SGHKS and YYEKEE (reference sequence). The V gene lost 4 bases and the J gene lost 7 bases, with 12 bases spanning the gap. CDR3 amino acids: CASSRQRPNSPLHF. In DNA, the CDR3 is TGTGCCAGCAGCCGACAGCGCCCCAATTCACCCCTCCACTTT. The full variable domain, with the rest looked up from reference TRBV5-5 and TRBJ1-6, is DAGVTQSPTHLIKTRGQQVTLRCSPISGHKSVSWYQQVLGQGPQFIFQYYEKEERGRGNFPDRFSARQFPNYSSELNVNALLLGDSALYLCASSRQRPNSPLHFGNGTRLTVT.

The rearrangement joins TRBV5-1 to TRBJ2-7; 8 bases fit TRBD2. The V gene end was trimmed by 3 bases and the J gene end by 0 bases; junction bases not matched to a gene: 11. The CDR3 loop spans 17 amino acids. Germline V gene data show CDR1 as SGHRS and CDR2 as YFSETQ. The CDR3 coding sequence is TGCGCCAGCAGCTGGGGCCTTAGCGGGATATCCTCCTACGAGCAGTACTTC. This codes for CASSWGLSGISSYEQYF. The full variable domain, rest sourced from reference TRBV5-1 and TRBJ2-7, is KAGVTQTPRYLIKTRGQQVTLSCSPISGHRSVSWYQQTPGQGLQFLFEYFSETQRNKGNFPGRFSGRQFSNSRSEMNVSTLELGDSALYLCASSWGLSGISSYEQYFGPGTRLTVT.

Written as DNA, the CDR3 is TGTGCCAGCAGCTTGGAAGGCGGGGGGACCTATACGCAGTATTTT. Translating gives CASSLEGGGTYTQYF. The V call is TRBV5-6, the J call TRBJ2-3, with 8 bases matching TRBD2. Trimming at V came to 0 bases and at J to 7 bases, leaving 7 bases not matched to a gene. In germline, CDR1 is SGHDT, CDR2 YYEEEE. This CDR3 has 15 amino acids.

This chain joins TRBV7-2 and TRBJ2-5, with 9 bases aligning to TRBD2. The germline V gene has CDR1 SGHTA and CDR2 FQGNSA. Losses at the gene ends were 0 bases for V and 4 bases for J; bases not matched to a gene: 6. This CDR3 has 16 amino acids. Here the CDR3 DNA reads TGTGCCAGCAGCTTAGCCATCGGGACTAGCTCAGAGACCCAGTACTTC. Its protein is CASSLAIGTSSETQYF.

The table lists this clone with many counts. The CDR3 sequence: CASSSGTSYEQYF. DNA for the CDR3: TGCGCCAGCAGCTCCGGGACATCGTACGAGCAGTACTTC. The chain joins TRBV10-2 to TRBJ2-7, with D tentatively TRBD1 (6 bases). Trimming took 6 bases from V and 4 from J, leaving 13 bases between them. The CDR3 totals 13 residues. Germline lookup yields CDR1 WSHSY and CDR2 SAAADI.

V is TRBV7-2 and J is TRBJ1-4, with unresolved D. Trimming took off 1 base at V and 0 bases at J, with 9 bases between the two ends. CDR1 and CDR2 from the germline V gene are SGHTA and FQGNSA. The CDR3 is 16 residues long. In DNA form, the CDR3 reads TGTGCCAGCAGCTTAGTATCTGGGCCAACTAATGAAAAACTGTTTTTT. Translation gives CASSLVSGPTNEKLFF.